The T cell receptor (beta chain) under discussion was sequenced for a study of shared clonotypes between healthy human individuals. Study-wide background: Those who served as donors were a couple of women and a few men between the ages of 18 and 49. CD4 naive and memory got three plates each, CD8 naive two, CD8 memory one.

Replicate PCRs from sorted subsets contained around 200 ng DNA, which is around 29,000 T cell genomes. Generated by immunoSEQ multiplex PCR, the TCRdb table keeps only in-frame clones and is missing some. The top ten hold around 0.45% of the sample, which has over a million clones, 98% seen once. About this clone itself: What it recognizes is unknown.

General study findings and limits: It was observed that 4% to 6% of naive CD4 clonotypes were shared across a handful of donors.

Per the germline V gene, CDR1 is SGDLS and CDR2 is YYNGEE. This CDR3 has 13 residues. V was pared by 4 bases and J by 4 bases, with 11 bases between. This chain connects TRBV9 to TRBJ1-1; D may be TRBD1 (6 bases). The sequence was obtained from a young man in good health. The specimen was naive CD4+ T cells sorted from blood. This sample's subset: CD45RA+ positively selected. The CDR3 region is CASSRGGVTEAFF. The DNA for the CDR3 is TGTGCCAGCAGCAGAGGGGGAGTCACTGAAGCTTTCTTT.